Below are 17 T cell receptor beta chains sequenced from a single sample in a study of cytomegalovirus exposure and HLA in healthy donors. With 60 Vbeta and 13 Jbeta primers, the PCR was carried out. TCRdb's copy holds only in-frame clones and misses some; the assay was immunoSEQ multiplex PCR. The sample lists approximately 130,000 clones, roughly 82% seen once, with approximately 5.5% in the top ten. Sequencing input: PBMCs. The receptor source for this set is a man aged 18 to 30 in good health and CMV-seropositive.

The chain joins TRBV15 to TRBJ1-2; TRBD1 agrees at 9 bases. The V segment lost 5 bases and the J segment 6 bases; nucleotides outside the gene matches: 4. CDR1 is LNHNV, CDR2 YYDKDF, per germline (reference sequence). The CDR3 sequence is 13 residues long. CDR3 in DNA: TGTGCCACCAGCCGGGACAGGGACGATGGCTACACCTTC. Translating it yields CATSRDRDDGYTF.

On this clone itself: Distinct nucleotide sequences in the sample also encode this CDR3. As DNA, the CDR3 is TGCGCCAGCAGCCAGAGGGAAGAGACCCAGTACTTC. This translates into CASSQREETQYF. The V call is TRBV4-1, the J call TRBJ2-5; TRBD2 might be the D (5 bases). V lost 3 bases and J lost 3, with 5 bases in between. The germline V gene encodes CDR1 MGHRA and CDR2 YSYEKL. The CDR3 runs 12 residues.

CDR3 nucleotide sequence: TGCGCCAGCAGCCTCGGGACAGGGAATGAAAAACTGTTTTTT. This translates into CASSLGTGNEKLFF. The rearrangement joins TRBV5-1 to TRBJ1-4, with 9 bases fitting TRBD1. V shed 4 bases and J 5 bases; nucleotides not matched to a gene: 3. The CDR3 length is 14 residues. Germline V gene lookup returns CDR1 SGHRS and CDR2 YFSETQ.

The chain combines TRBV5-1 with TRBJ2-3, with 11 bases identical to TRBD2. The CDR3 is 17 residues long. In germline, CDR1 is SGHRS, CDR2 YFSETQ. V was pared by 5 bases and J by 4 bases, with 12 bases of the junction left unmatched. The CDR3 reads CASRFSSGRALADTQYF. The CDR3 region has the DNA TGCGCCAGCAGATTTAGTAGCGGGAGGGCCCTCGCAGATACGCAGTATTTT. Supplemented by reference TRBV5-1 and TRBJ2-3, the full variable domain reads KAGVTQTPRYLIKTRGQQVTLSCSPISGHRSVSWYQQTPGQGLQFLFEYFSETQRNKGNFPGRFSGRQFSNSRSEMNVSTLELGDSALYLCASRFSSGRALADTQYFGPGTRLTVL.

This chain uses TRBV14 with TRBJ1-6; TRBD1 aligns across 7 bases. J lost 7 bases, V lost 0 bases, and 9 bases had no gene match. Germline CDR1 and CDR2: SGHDN and FVKESK. This CDR3 has 17 residues. This CDR3 is CASSQDSHRDRNSPLHF. Written as DNA, the CDR3 is TGTGCCAGCAGCCAAGACTCACACCGGGACAGAAATTCACCCCTCCACTTT.

This chain connects TRBV10-1 to TRBJ2-5; a possible D gene is TRBD2 (7 bases). Trimming pared 3 bases from V and 0 bases from J, leaving 11 bases between. The CDR3 totals 15 residues. Per the germline V gene, CDR1 is WNHNN and CDR2 is SYGVQD (reference sequence). In nucleotides, the CDR3 is TGCGCCAGCAGTGATGGCGGGGGCTACCAAGAGACCCAGTACTTC. Amino acid sequence: CASSDGGGYQETQYF.

This sequence joins TRBV13 and TRBJ2-4; 8 nucleotides align to TRBD2. CDR3 length: 16 amino acids. V gave up 5 bases and J gave up 12 bases; unmatched junction bases: 18. CDR1 is PRHDT and CDR2 is FYEKMQ in the germline V gene (reference sequence). CDR3 residues: CASSPGLVEIGRSQYF. For the CDR3, the DNA is TGTGCCAGCAGCCCGGGACTAGTGGAAATAGGGCGCAGTCAGTACTTC.

The chain uses TRBV4-1 and TRBJ1-5; D perhaps matches TRBD1 (5 bases). The V gene's germline CDR1 is MGHRA and CDR2 YSYEKL. This CDR3 has 15 amino acids. Trimming pared 3 bases from V and 2 bases from J, leaving 11 bases between. The CDR3 region has the DNA TGCGCCAGCAGCCAGGCAGGGTCGGGCAATCAGCCCCAGCATTTT. Translating gives CASSQAGSGNQPQHF.

The chain uses TRBV7-6 and TRBJ2-7, with TRBD2 matching 7 bases. V dropped 0 bases and J dropped 3; count of bases not matched to a gene: 2. Germline lookup yields CDR1 SGHVS and CDR2 FNYEAQ. The CDR3 contains 14 residues. CDR3: CASSLAGGSYEQYF. The CDR3 coding sequence is TGTGCCAGCAGCTTAGCGGGCGGGAGCTACGAGCAGTACTTC.

The chain has TRBV6-5 and TRBJ2-5, with TRBD1 matching over 7 bases. This CDR3 is 14 amino acids long. Losses at the gene ends were 4 bases for V and 4 bases for J; bases not matched to a gene: 6. Germline assignment: CDR1 MNHEY and CDR2 SVGAGI. CDR3 residues: CASSLAQGSETQYF. The CDR3 DNA follows: TGTGCCAGCAGTTTAGCACAGGGGTCAGAGACCCAGTACTTC.

The rearrangement links TRBV5-1 to TRBJ2-4, with D possibly matching TRBD2 (6 bases). CDR3 size: 16 residues. The germline gives CDR1 SGHRS, CDR2 YFSETQ. V was shortened by 0 bases and J by 5 bases, with 15 bases between the two germline ends. The CDR3, as DNA: TGCGCCAGCAGCTTGGGAGGGACTGTCTCCCAAAACATTCAGTACTTC. It codes for CASSLGGTVSQNIQYF.

The rearrangement links TRBV10-3 to TRBJ2-7, with unresolved D. The CDR3 covers 13 residues. The germline gives CDR1 ENHRY, CDR2 SYGVKD. V gave up 1 base and J gave up 1 base, with 5 bases separating them. Written as DNA, the CDR3 is TGTGCCATCAGTGAGTTCGCGTCCTACGAGCAGTACTTC. This codes for CAISEFASYEQYF.

The rearrangement uses TRBV5-1 and TRBJ2-3; 9 bases agree with TRBD2. The CDR3 has 16 amino acids. V dropped 1 base and J dropped 3; count of bases not matched to a gene: 6. From germline, CDR1 is SGHRS and CDR2 YFSETQ. CDR3 amino acids: CASSLRTSAQTDTQYF. CDR3 DNA sequence: TGCGCCAGCAGCTTGAGGACTAGCGCTCAGACAGATACGCAGTATTTT.

The chain recombines TRBV11-2 with TRBJ1-1; tentatively, D is TRBD1 (6 bases). Germline values: CDR1 SGHAT, CDR2 FQNNGV. V lost 2 bases and J lost 0, with 10 bases in between. This CDR3 has 15 residues. CDR3 bases: TGTGCCAGCAGCTTACGGACAGAATTGAACACTGAAGCTTTCTTT. Amino acid sequence: CASSLRTELNTEAFF. Variable domain in full (rest from reference TRBV11-2 and TRBJ1-1): EAGVAQSPRYKIIEKRQSVAFWCNPISGHATLYWYQQILGQGPKLLIQFQNNGVVDDSQLPKDRFSAERLKGVDSTLKIQPAKLEDSAVYLCASSLRTELNTEAFFGQGTRLTVV.

V usage is TRBV5-8 and J usage is TRBJ2-1; D ambiguous. Germline V CDR1 and CDR2: SGHTS, YDEGEE. Trimming took 2 bases from V and 0 from J, leaving 9 bases between them. This CDR3 has 15 residues. The CDR3 DNA is TGTGCCAGCAGCTTACGAAGGAGCTCCTACAATGAGCAGTTCTTC. It translates to CASSLRRSSYNEQFF.

This rearrangement joins TRBV5-4 to TRBJ1-2; no definite D call. The CDR3 extends over 11 amino acids. Germline V gene lookup returns CDR1 SGHNT and CDR2 YYREEE (reference sequence). Trimming cost V 7 bases and J 8 bases, with 12 bases left between them. The CDR3 nucleotides are TGTGCCAGCGTCGTCGGGGAAGGCTACACCTTC. This gives the protein CASVVGEGYTF.

This chain links TRBV28 with TRBJ2-7; tentative D call: TRBD1 (5 bases). CDR1 and CDR2 from the germline V gene are MDHEN and SYDVKM. The V and J ends lost 6 bases and 2 bases respectively, with 11 bases between them. CDR3 length: 13 amino acids. CDR3 in DNA: TGTGCCAGCAGAAAAACAGGACCCTACGAGCAGTACTTC. Its protein is CASRKTGPYEQYF. The whole variable domain, remainder taken from reference TRBV28 and TRBJ2-7, is DVKVTQSSRYLVKRTGEKVFLECVQDMDHENMFWYRQDPGLGLRLIYFSYDVKMKEKGDIPEGYSVSREKKERFSLILESASTNQTSMYLCASRKTGPYEQYFGPGTRLTVT.